The rows below give T cell receptor beta chains drawn from one sample of a study of tumor-infiltrating lymphocytes in primary liver carcinoma. In TCRdb, the multiplex PCR reads were re-called with MiXCR into one record per CDR3 protein. The table has about 41,000 distinct CDR3 sequences, 73% seen once. Sequenced input: liver tumor tissue from sampling region 2. The source of these receptors is a middle-aged man with primary liver carcinoma and hepatitis B virus infection. CDR3s include the opening cysteine and the closing phenylalanine or tryptophan. The order of the fields is J gene, clone size, D gene, V gene, CDR3 DNA, CDR3 protein. The D gene is left open where the match is weak. Size is stated for part of the rows, as once, few or many counts, or as a class when the clone is expanded.

j_call: TRBJ2-1
clone_size: once
d_call: TRBD2
v_call: TRBV5-1
cdr3_nt: TGCGCCAGCAGCTCGTTGACTAGCAATGAGCGGTTCTTT
cdr3_aa: CASSSLTSNERFF

j_call: TRBJ2-7
clone_size: -
d_call: -
v_call: TRBV29-1
cdr3_nt: TGTAGCGACCGGCAGGGGACCTACGAGCAGTACTTC
cdr3_aa: CSDRQGTYEQYF

j_call: TRBJ2-1
clone_size: many
d_call: -
v_call: TRBV29-1
cdr3_nt: TGCAGCGTTGTCCCACTTGTGGGATTGGGGAATGAGCAGTTCTTC
cdr3_aa: CSVVPLVGLGNEQFF

j_call: TRBJ2-7
clone_size: many
d_call: -
v_call: TRBV7-8
cdr3_nt: TGTGCCAGCAGCCCGAGGGACATCCGCTACGAGCAGTACTTC
cdr3_aa: CASSPRDIRYEQYF

j_call: TRBJ2-5
clone_size: -
d_call: -
v_call: TRBV28
cdr3_nt: TGTGCCACCTGGTACCAAGGGACCCAGTACTTC
cdr3_aa: CATWYQGTQYF

j_call: TRBJ2-5
clone_size: once
d_call: -
v_call: TRBV4-3
cdr3_nt: TGCGCTAGCAGCCAATGCGAGGGGCGGGAACTAGAGATCCAGTACTTC
cdr3_aa: CASSQCEGRELEIQYF

j_call: TRBJ2-7
clone_size: many
d_call: -
v_call: TRBV18
cdr3_nt: TGTGCCAGCTCACCACCCAGCGCAGGAAGCTACGAGCAGTACTTC
cdr3_aa: CASSPPSAGSYEQYF

j_call: TRBJ2-2
clone_size: -
d_call: TRBD1
v_call: TRBV6-2/TRBV6-3
cdr3_nt: TGTACCAGCGTGGACAGGGGGAGCGGGGAGCTGTTTTTT
cdr3_aa: CTSVDRGSGELFF

j_call: TRBJ2-7
clone_size: -
d_call: -
v_call: TRBV9
cdr3_nt: TGTGCCAGCAGCGTAATATTGGGAGGCGAGCAGTACTTC
cdr3_aa: CASSVILGGEQYF

j_call: TRBJ1-2
clone_size: -
d_call: -
v_call: TRBV10-2
cdr3_nt: TGCGCCAGCAATCCGGGAGAGGGTGCGAGCTACGCCTTC
cdr3_aa: CASNPGEGASYAF

j_call: TRBJ2-7
clone_size: -
d_call: -
v_call: TRBV6-2/TRBV6-3
cdr3_nt: TGTGCCAGCAGTCCCTGGACGATGCGGGGCTACGAGCAGTACTTC
cdr3_aa: CASSPWTMRGYEQYF

j_call: TRBJ2-3
clone_size: -
d_call: -
v_call: TRBV6-1
cdr3_nt: TGTATCAGCAGTGAAAGACTAGGGCCAGATACGCAGTATTTT
cdr3_aa: CISSERLGPDTQYF

j_call: TRBJ2-3
clone_size: -
d_call: -
v_call: TRBV6-1
cdr3_nt: TGTGCCAGCATTGAAATAGCCCAAGGGAGGACAGATACGCAGTATTTT
cdr3_aa: CASIEIAQGRTDTQYF

j_call: TRBJ1-4
clone_size: many
d_call: -
v_call: TRBV7-8
cdr3_nt: TGTGCCAGCAGCCGAGCTTCGGGTGAAAAACTGTTTTTT
cdr3_aa: CASSRASGEKLFF

j_call: TRBJ2-1
clone_size: few
d_call: TRBD1
v_call: TRBV29-1
cdr3_nt: TGCAGCGTCGACGGGACAGGGGTGAACAATGAGCTGTTCTTC
cdr3_aa: CSVDGTGVNNELFF

j_call: TRBJ2-4
clone_size: once
d_call: -
v_call: TRBV6-1
cdr3_nt: TGTGTCAGCAGCGACGCAGGGATAGCCAAGAACATTCAGTACTTC
cdr3_aa: CVSSDAGIAKNIQYF

j_call: TRBJ2-7
clone_size: many
d_call: TRBD1
v_call: TRBV5-1
cdr3_nt: TGCGCCAGCAGCTCCCGACAGGGTCCGCAGTACTTC
cdr3_aa: CASSSRQGPQYF

j_call: TRBJ1-1
clone_size: -
d_call: -
v_call: TRBV5-1
cdr3_nt: TGCGCCAGCGGCCCCAGGGGACGTCAGAACACTGAAGCTTTCTTT
cdr3_aa: CASGPRGRQNTEAFF

j_call: TRBJ2-6
clone_size: -
d_call: -
v_call: TRBV28
cdr3_nt: TGTGCCGTCGGGGTACATACTGGGGCCAACGTCCTGACTTTC
cdr3_aa: CAVGVHTGANVLTF